The next 2 T cell receptor beta chains were all read from a single sample in a study of Ad26.COV2.S vaccination and SARS-CoV-2 variants. The sample's treatment: around 19 received Ad26.COV2.S at low or high dose, single or two shots; about 5 received placebo; per-sample allocation not given. Sampling was done on day 63 after the first vaccine or placebo injection. Using immunoSEQ multiplex PCR, the repertoire was profiled, and TCRdb retains in-frame clones only, with some absent. The table has roughly 300,000 clones, roughly 90% seen once; the top ten hold approximately 5%. This sample comprised peripheral blood, obtained in a trial of Ad26.COV2.S vaccine versus placebo. All receptors derive from a person aged 18-60 years who received the Ad26.COV2.S COVID-19 vaccine or a placebo.

V is TRBV7-9 and J is TRBJ2-2, with D maybe TRBD1 (6 bases). Trimming pared 5 bases from V and 4 bases from J, leaving 8 bases between. Per the germline V gene, CDR1 is SEHNR and CDR2 is FQNEAQ (reference sequence). The CDR3 has 13 amino acids. The CDR3 nucleotides read TGTGCCAGCAGCCGAGGGGGCACCGGGGAGCTGTTTTTT. Translated: CASSRGGTGELFF.

The chain uses TRBV4-2 and TRBJ2-1, with 7 bases lining up with TRBD2. This CDR3 contains 15 residues. J lost 0 bases, V lost 5 bases, and 4 bases had no gene match. Germline CDR1 and CDR2: LGHNA and YNFKEQ. CDR3 amino acids: CASSIRGDSYNEQFF. CDR3 nucleotides: TGTGCCAGCAGCATACGGGGGGACTCCTACAATGAGCAGTTCTTC.